Shown below are 16 T cell receptor beta chains from a single sample sequenced in a study of response to subunit inactivated influenza vaccine. TCRdb reprocessed the RT-PCR reads with MiXCR, giving one entry per CDR3 protein. The sample carries more than 550,000 distinct CDR3 sequences, 10% to 12% recorded once. These data also featured in a second study, about T cells expressing NK-cell markers. That paper notes: UMI-tagged 5'RACE template switching yielded the TCR beta cDNA.

The sample here was PBMCs from blood, taken on the day of vaccination. The origin of the receptors is a man over 45 who received an inactivated influenza vaccine.

This clonotype was found a few times. The gene calls are TRBV6-1 and TRBJ2-7, with D tentatively TRBD2 (5 bases). Deletions cut 5 bases from V and 0 bases from J, with 17 bases between. There are 16 residues in the CDR3. CDR1 is MNHNS, CDR2 SASEGT, per germline. The CDR3 nucleotides are TGTGCCAGCAGTCAGGCCCCGACTAAAAGCTCCTACGAGCAGTACTTC. As protein: CASSQAPTKSSYEQYF.

The chain carries TRBV29-1 and TRBJ2-5; 15 positions match TRBD2. The CDR3 is 18 residues long. With 1 base clipped from V and 1 base from J, the junction kept 7 bases outside the gene matches. Germline lookup yields CDR1 SQVTM and CDR2 ANQGSEA. The CDR3 loop reads CSVEAGLAGGTPQETQYF. CDR3 sequence (DNA): TGCAGCGTTGAAGCGGGACTAGCGGGGGGAACTCCCCAAGAGACCCAGTACTTC.

V usage is TRBV12-3 or TRBV12-4 and J usage is TRBJ1-4; D might be TRBD1 (6 bases). V lost 3 bases and J 5 bases, leaving 22 bases between the germline ends. The CDR3 extends over 18 amino acids. The CDR3 nucleotides read TGTGCCAGCAGTTTTTCCCCTTACGGGGGGCAAAGGAATGAAAAACTGTTTTTT. It specifies CASSFSPYGGQRNEKLFF.

This clonotype came up a few times. This chain connects TRBV10-2 to TRBJ2-1, with TRBD1 identical over 8 bases. From germline, CDR1 is WSHSY and CDR2 SAAADI. The CDR3 spans 15 residues. J was trimmed by 9 bases and V by 3 bases; bases with no gene match: 10. DNA of the CDR3: TGCGCCAGCAGTGATACTGGACAGGGTTTCAGTGAGCAGTTCTTC. Its protein is CASSDTGQGFSEQFF.

The chain combines TRBV5-1 with TRBJ2-1; 8 positions match TRBD2. CDR3 length equals 16 residues. Germline CDR1 reads SGHRS; CDR2 reads YFSETQ. With 2 bases clipped from V and 2 bases from J, the junction kept 6 bases outside the gene matches. In DNA, the CDR3 is TGCGCCAGCAGCTTCCCTTTCGGGGGGGCCTACAATGAGCAGTTCTTC. Translated: CASSFPFGGAYNEQFF.

This chain links TRBV28 with TRBJ1-5, with D unclear. Deletions cut 3 bases from V and 5 bases from J, with 8 bases between. Germline V gene lookup returns CDR1 MDHEN and CDR2 SYDVKM. The CDR3 runs 13 residues. The CDR3 protein is CASSLGAYQPQHF. Written as DNA, the CDR3 is TGTGCCAGCAGTTTGGGTGCGTATCAGCCCCAGCATTTT.

This clonotype is a singleton in its sample. This chain links TRBV7-3 with TRBJ2-1; the match to TRBD2 covers 9 bases. Per germline, CDR1 SGHTA and CDR2 FQGTGA. This CDR3 contains 15 residues. With V trimmed by 2 bases and J by 7 bases, 6 bases remained unmatched. The CDR3: CASSLLAGVLNEQFF. The DNA of the CDR3 is TGTGCCAGCAGCTTATTAGCGGGAGTTCTGAATGAGCAGTTCTTC.

This chain connects TRBV12-3 or TRBV12-4 to TRBJ2-5; 11 bases are shared with TRBD2. The V and J ends lost 6 bases and 1 base, in that order; junction bases with no gene match: 7. The CDR3 length is 16 residues. For the CDR3, the DNA is TGTGCCAGCAGGAGAACTAGCGGGGGCCTCCAAGAGACCCAGTACTTC. This translates into CASRRTSGGLQETQYF.

The chain links TRBV14 to TRBJ2-1; D ambiguous. Looked up from germline, CDR1 is SGHDN and CDR2 is FVKESK. V was pared by 4 bases and J by 0 bases, with 13 bases between. The CDR3 runs 16 residues. The CDR3 protein is CASSLRITSSYNEQFF. The CDR3 coding sequence is TGTGCCAGCAGCCTGAGAATTACAAGCTCCTACAATGAGCAGTTCTTC.

A few counts support this clonotype. The chain couples TRBV20-1 to TRBJ2-3; D might be TRBD1 (5 bases). V lost 3 bases and J lost 5, with 9 bases in between. The length of the CDR3 is 12 residues. Germline loops: CDR1 DFQATT, CDR2 SNEGSKA (reference sequence). The chain's CDR3 is CSARGPVDTQYF. The CDR3 region has the DNA TGCAGTGCTAGGGGGCCGGTAGATACGCAGTATTTT.

This clonotype occurred many times. The chain is built from TRBV7-6 and TRBJ2-2; weak D call: TRBD2 (5 bases). Germline values: CDR1 SGHVS, CDR2 FNYEAQ. The CDR3 loop spans 16 amino acids. V lost 1 base to trimming and J lost 5 bases, with 14 bases between them. This CDR3 is CASSLEGDLMTGELFF. The CDR3 region has the DNA TGTGCCAGCAGCTTAGAGGGAGACCTAATGACCGGGGAGCTGTTTTTT.

The table lists this clonotype with many counts. The chain couples TRBV12-3 or TRBV12-4 to TRBJ2-3; TRBD2 aligns across 10 bases. V gave up 2 bases and J gave up 5 bases; unmatched junction bases: 7. This CDR3 is built from 16 residues. DNA of the CDR3: TGTGCCAGCAGTTTAATGGCTAGCGGGAGACAAGATACGCAGTATTTT. It is translated as CASSLMASGRQDTQYF.

The V and J genes are TRBV12-3 or TRBV12-4 and TRBJ1-1, with 8 bases aligning to TRBD1. With 5 bases clipped from V and 5 bases from J, the junction kept 10 bases outside the gene matches. The CDR3 has 15 residues. In DNA, the CDR3 is TGTGCCAGCAGTCCGTCCCGGGACAGGACTACTGAAGCTTTCTTT. It encodes CASSPSRDRTTEAFF.

This clonotype was seen more than once but under ten times. This chain connects TRBV5-1 to TRBJ2-5; D remains ambiguous. The length of the CDR3 is 16 residues. V lost 7 bases and J lost 2, with 21 bases in between. The V gene's germline CDR1 is SGHRS and CDR2 YFSETQ. The CDR3 loop is CASAPHTTARQETQYF. The CDR3 DNA sequence: TGCGCCAGCGCGCCCCACACCACAGCGAGGCAAGAGACCCAGTACTTC.

The table lists this clonotype with a few counts. V is TRBV20-1 and J is TRBJ2-1; 8 bases align to TRBD1. V was pared by 2 bases and J by 7 bases, with 7 bases of the junction left unmatched. CDR1 is DFQATT, CDR2 SNEGSKA, per germline (reference sequence). The CDR3 extends over 14 amino acids. The CDR3 protein is CSARNQGAMNEQFF. CDR3 sequence (DNA): TGCAGTGCTAGAAACCAGGGGGCGATGAATGAGCAGTTCTTC.

This clonotype was counted between two and nine times. The chain has TRBV3-1 and TRBJ2-3; the D gene could be TRBD1 or TRBD2 (5 bases each). This CDR3 contains 12 residues. CDR1 and CDR2 from the germline V gene are LGHDT and YNNKEL (reference sequence). V shed 5 bases and J shed 6 bases, with 9 bases lying between them. The CDR3, as DNA: TGTGCCAGCAGCAAATGGGGGGATACGCAGTATTTT. Translating gives CASSKWGDTQYF.